The 31 T cell receptor beta chains listed next were all sequenced from one sample in a study of shared clonotypes between healthy human individuals. Some clones are missing from TCRdb's copy, which holds only in-frame ones; the method was immunoSEQ multiplex PCR. The sample yields fewer than 500,000 clones, about 79% seen once. The specimen was PBMCs. The receptors were sampled from a woman in her thirties or forties in good health. Some clones in this sample may be carry-over from other donors' samples.

The chain carries TRBV7-2 and TRBJ2-2, with 8 bases aligning to TRBD2. V lost 1 base to trimming and J lost 5 bases; unmatched junction nucleotides: 3. The germline CDR1 and CDR2 sequences are SGHTA and FQGNSA. The CDR3 is made up of 15 amino acids. The CDR3 coding sequence is TGTGCCAGCAGCTTAGTGACGGGAGGGACCGGGGAGCTGTTTTTT. It yields the protein CASSLVTGGTGELFF.

This chain uses TRBV6-5 with TRBJ2-1; D may correspond to TRBD1 or TRBD2 (5 bases each). Deletions cut 2 bases from V and 6 bases from J, with 8 bases between. The CDR3 extends over 13 amino acids. Germline loops: CDR1 MNHEY, CDR2 SVGAGI. CDR3: CASSYTGTNEQFF. The CDR3 region has the DNA TGTGCCAGCAGTTACACGGGGACCAATGAGCAGTTCTTC.

This chain connects TRBV5-1 to TRBJ1-2; perhaps TRBD1 as D (5 bases). Germline V gives CDR1 SGHRS, CDR2 YFSETQ. V lost 0 bases to trimming and J lost 1 base, with 10 bases between them. CDR3 length: 15 amino acids. CDR3 sequence: CASSLGGAFNYGYTF. CDR3 bases: TGCGCCAGCAGCTTGGGGGGCGCATTTAACTATGGCTACACCTTC.

V is TRBV18 and J is TRBJ1-4; 7 nucleotides line up with TRBD1. In germline, CDR1 is KGHSH, CDR2 LQKENI. The length of the CDR3 is 16 residues. With V trimmed by 6 bases and J by 10 bases, 17 bases remained unmatched. Here the CDR3 DNA reads TGTGCCAGCTCCCCGACAGGGCCCTCGGATCGGGGAAAACTGTTTTTT. This codes for CASSPTGPSDRGKLFF.

This clone was counted a single time. V gene TRBV7-8 combines with J gene TRBJ2-2; D is possibly TRBD2 (5 bases). Trimming took off 1 base at V and 5 bases at J, with 11 bases between the two ends. Germline CDR1 is SGHVS and CDR2 is FQNEAQ. The CDR3 runs 15 residues. CDR3 bases: TGTGCCAGCAGCTTAGTGGGAGTGGGAACCGGGGAGCTGTTTTTT. It specifies CASSLVGVGTGELFF.

This rearrangement joins TRBV7-2 to TRBJ2-7; 7 bases are shared with TRBD2. CDR1 is SGHTA, CDR2 FQGNSA, per germline. Unmatched junction bases numbered 9, after V lost 7 bases and J lost 3 bases. CDR3 size: 14 residues. The CDR3 bases are TGTGCCAGCAAAGCCGCTGGCGGGGGCTACGAGCAGTACTTC. This encodes CASKAAGGGYEQYF.

The chain links TRBV28 to TRBJ1-5; D is ambiguous. Per germline, CDR1 MDHEN and CDR2 SYDVKM. This CDR3 spans 15 amino acids. The germline V and J ends were trimmed by 2 bases and 0 bases, with 8 bases remaining between them. The CDR3 protein is CASSLGRHSNQPQHF. In DNA form, the CDR3 reads TGTGCCAGCAGTTTAGGACGGCATAGCAATCAGCCCCAGCATTTT.

This clone showed up just once. The chain joins TRBV5-1 to TRBJ2-7; 7 positions match TRBD1. Germline V gene sequence: CDR1 SGHRS, CDR2 YFSETQ. The V gene end was trimmed by 0 bases and the J gene end by 4 bases; junction bases not matched to a gene: 10. The CDR3 covers 16 residues. CDR3 nucleotide sequence: TGCGCCAGCAGCTTGGGCGCCGGGACAGCGGAATACGAGCAGTACTTC. Its protein product is CASSLGAGTAEYEQYF.

The chain combines TRBV30 with TRBJ2-1, with 9 bases aligning to TRBD2. The CDR3 has 15 amino acids. Germline V lookup: CDR1 GTSNPN, CDR2 SVGIG (reference sequence). V was clipped by 3 bases and J by 9 bases; unmatched bases: 12. Here the CDR3 DNA reads TGTGCCTGGAGGAGGGCGTTAGCGGGAGTTAGTGAGCAGTTCTTC. As protein: CAWRRALAGVSEQFF.

The chain is built from TRBV6-5 and TRBJ1-1; D is ambiguous. CDR1 is MNHEY, CDR2 SVGAGI, per germline. V was shortened by 8 bases and J by 3 bases, with 16 bases between the two germline ends. This CDR3 comprises 14 residues. The CDR3 region has the DNA TGTGCCAGCTCCCGTTTCCAGCGGGACACTGAAGCTTTCTTT. Translation gives CASSRFQRDTEAFF.

The rearrangement joins TRBV29-1 to TRBJ2-1; TRBD1 agrees at 7 bases. The CDR3 totals 13 residues. J gave up 8 bases and V 3 bases, and 7 bases lay outside the gene matches. Germline lookup yields CDR1 SQVTM and CDR2 ANQGSEA. The CDR3 region is CSVDASGGHEQFF. Here the CDR3 DNA reads TGCAGCGTTGATGCGTCAGGGGGTCATGAGCAGTTCTTC.

The chain recombines TRBV28 with TRBJ2-7; D may be TRBD1 (6 bases). In germline, CDR1 is MDHEN, CDR2 SYDVKM. V was cut by 7 bases and J by 2 bases, with 15 bases left in between. The CDR3 extends over 14 amino acids. The CDR3: CASNLQGSAYEQYF. CDR3 DNA sequence: TGTGCCAGCAACCTACAGGGATCAGCCTACGAGCAGTACTTC. The whole variable domain, remainder taken from reference TRBV28 and TRBJ2-7, is DVKVTQSSRYLVKRTGEKVFLECVQDMDHENMFWYRQDPGLGLRLIYFSYDVKMKEKGDIPEGYSVSREKKERFSLILESASTNQTSMYLCASNLQGSAYEQYFGPGTRLTVT.

The gene calls are TRBV21-1 and TRBJ2-3; the DNA was not used to check the table's D call, TRBD2. TRBV21-1 is annotated as a pseudogene. The CDR3 has 14 residues. The CDR3 sequence: CASSSSLDTDTQYF. The CDR3 coding sequence is TGTGCCAGCAGCAGTTCGCTAGACACAGATACGCAGTATTTT.

This rearrangement joins TRBV7-8 to TRBJ1-3; D perhaps matches TRBD1 (5 bases). The germline gives CDR1 SGHVS, CDR2 FQNEAQ. The V and J ends lost 4 bases and 0 bases respectively, with 13 bases between them. This CDR3 is built from 16 residues. CDR3 loop: CASSSTGTRSGNTIYF. The CDR3 bases are TGTGCCAGCAGCTCTACCGGGACGCGCTCTGGAAACACCATATATTTT.

This clone occurred a few times. This chain links TRBV27 with TRBJ2-5, with 7 bases lining up with TRBD1. The end of the DNA aligns better with TRBJ2-7, so the J call may be wrong. Germline CDR1 MNHEY, CDR2 SMNVEV (reference sequence). The CDR3 spans 15 residues. The CDR3 here is CASSPGTAFSYEQYF. The CDR3 bases are TGTGCCAGCAGTCCCGGGACAGCCTTCTCCTACGAGCAGTACTTC.

This clone was seen only a few times. The V gene is TRBV2, the J gene TRBJ1-4, with D tentatively TRBD1 (5 bases). Germline V CDR1 and CDR2: SNHLY, FYNNEI. This CDR3 spans 14 amino acids. Trimming left V 5 bases short and J 0 bases short, with 7 bases between. This CDR3 reads CASSRGATNEKLFF. As DNA, the CDR3 is TGTGCCAGCAGTCGGGGGGCAACTAATGAAAAACTGTTTTTT.

This clone has only a few counts. Other DNA sequences in the same sample also yield this CDR3. This rearrangement joins TRBV28 to TRBJ2-7; 7 bases are shared with TRBD2. This CDR3 has 14 residues. V trimming: 4 bases; J trimming: 3 bases; junction bases outside the gene matches: 6. In germline, CDR1 is MDHEN, CDR2 SYDVKM. The CDR3 here is CASSSPGRGYEQYF. DNA for the CDR3: TGTGCCAGCAGTTCCCCGGGGAGGGGCTACGAGCAGTACTTC.

Here the CDR3 reads CATSRDYGRGTDTQYF. CDR3 DNA sequence: TGTGCCACCAGCAGAGATTACGGGAGGGGCACAGATACGCAGTATTTT. V usage is TRBV15 and J usage is TRBJ2-3; 8 bases match TRBD2. Trimming cost V 0 bases and J 1 base; bases outside gene matches: 3. The V gene's germline CDR1 is LNHNV and CDR2 YYDKDF (reference sequence). The CDR3 is 16 residues long. Using reference TRBV15 and TRBJ2-3 for the parts outside the CDR3, the full variable domain is DAMVIQNPRYQVTQFGKPVTLSCSQTLNHNVMYWYQQKSSQAPKLLFHYYDKDFNNEADTPDNFQSRRPNTSFCFLDIRSPGLGDTAMYLCATSRDYGRGTDTQYFGPGTRLTVL.

In regard to this clone: The same CDR3 also results from other DNA sequences found in this sample. V and J are TRBV19 and TRBJ2-7, with TRBD2 matching over 12 bases. Germline CDR1 reads LNHDA; CDR2 reads SQIVND (reference sequence). V shed 4 bases, J shed 4 bases, and the junction held 2 bases outside the gene matches. The CDR3 runs to 14 residues. For the CDR3, the DNA is TGTGCCAGTAGTACTAGCGGGAGGGCTTACGAGCAGTACTTC. This sequence encodes CASSTSGRAYEQYF.

This chain joins TRBV19 and TRBJ2-5, with D possibly TRBD1 on 6 matching bases. The CDR3 extends over 15 amino acids. The germline CDR1 and CDR2 sequences are LNHDA and SQIVND (reference sequence). The V end lost 9 bases, the J end lost 0 bases, and 17 bases lay between the germline ends. In DNA form, the CDR3 reads TGTGCCAGCTCCGGAAGGACAGAGTACCAAGAGACCCAGTACTTC. This translates into CASSGRTEYQETQYF.

This chain links TRBV5-1 with TRBJ2-2; tentatively, D is TRBD2 (5 bases). CDR1 and CDR2 from the germline V gene are SGHRS and YFSETQ. V lost 4 bases and J lost 6, with 10 bases in between. This CDR3 comprises 13 residues. The CDR3 coding sequence is TGCGCCAGCAGCCTCCTCGGGGCCGGGGAGCTGTTTTTT. Encoded protein: CASSLLGAGELFF.

Here the CDR3 DNA reads TGCGCCAGCAGCGCGGGTGGGACTAGCGGGAGCACAGATACGCAGTATTTT. It specifies CASSAGGTSGSTDTQYF. V gene TRBV5-1 combines with J gene TRBJ2-3, with TRBD2 matching 12 bases. Germline V gives CDR1 SGHRS, CDR2 YFSETQ. This CDR3 has 17 amino acids. V dropped 4 bases and J dropped 0; count of bases not matched to a gene: 6. Complete variable domain (other parts from reference TRBV5-1 and TRBJ2-3): KAGVTQTPRYLIKTRGQQVTLSCSPISGHRSVSWYQQTPGQGLQFLFEYFSETQRNKGNFPGRFSGRQFSNSRSEMNVSTLELGDSALYLCASSAGGTSGSTDTQYFGPGTRLTVL.

Notes on this clone: This may come from a read error, since a much larger clone is one base off. This chain links TRBV7-2 with TRBJ1-2, with D maybe TRBD1 (6 bases). Germline values: CDR1 SGHTA, CDR2 FQGNSA. Trimming took off 3 bases at V and 4 bases at J, with 6 bases between the two ends. CDR3 length: 12 residues. The CDR3 region is CASSLDSYGYTF. Written as DNA, the CDR3 is TGTGCCAGCAGCTTGGACAGCTATGGCTACACCTTC.

This chain joins TRBV6-1 and TRBJ1-3; 8 nucleotides line up with TRBD1. CDR3 length: 14 residues. CDR1 is MNHNS and CDR2 is SASEGT in the germline V gene. V lost 6 bases and J lost 2; bases outside the gene matches: 3. CDR3 DNA sequence: TGTGCCAGCAGAGAGGACAGGGCTGGAAACACCATATATTTT. Protein sequence: CASREDRAGNTIYF.

V is TRBV5-1 and J is TRBJ2-3; D may be TRBD2 (5 bases). Germline assignment: CDR1 SGHRS and CDR2 YFSETQ. The CDR3 is made up of 17 amino acids. The V end lost 6 bases, the J end lost 0 bases, and 20 bases lay between the germline ends. This chain's CDR3 is CASTSTAIASSTDTQYF. CDR3 sequence (DNA): TGCGCCAGCACCTCTACGGCGATAGCGTCTAGCACAGATACGCAGTATTTT. The full variable domain, completed using reference TRBV5-1 and TRBJ2-3, is KAGVTQTPRYLIKTRGQQVTLSCSPISGHRSVSWYQQTPGQGLQFLFEYFSETQRNKGNFPGRFSGRQFSNSRSEMNVSTLELGDSALYLCASTSTAIASSTDTQYFGPGTRLTVL.

This chain joins TRBV10-2 and TRBJ2-2, with D possibly being TRBD2 (7 bases). Trimming pared 6 bases from V and 4 bases from J, leaving 12 bases between. The CDR3 has 14 amino acids. Per the germline V gene, CDR1 is WSHSY and CDR2 is SAAADI. CDR3 in DNA: TGCGCCAGCAGCCGAAGGGGGGGCACCGGGGAGCTGTTTTTT. Protein sequence: CASSRRGGTGELFF.

The chain links TRBV4-2 to TRBJ1-2; D gene ambiguous. The germline V and J ends were trimmed by 1 base and 8 bases, with 8 bases remaining between them. CDR1 is LGHNA and CDR2 is YNFKEQ in the germline V gene. The CDR3 extends over 12 amino acids. The CDR3 region has the DNA TGTGCCAGCAGCCAAGGGAGATGGGGCTACACCTTC. Amino acids: CASSQGRWGYTF.

CDR3 coding DNA: TGTGCCAGCTCTCCCCAGGGGACAGGTTTTCCCTCCCTCCACTTT. As protein: CASSPQGTGFPSLHF. The gene calls are TRBV28 and TRBJ1-6; 8 nucleotides match TRBD1. The trim removed 8 bases at V and 14 bases at J, leaving 17 bases unmatched. The CDR3 loop spans 15 amino acids. The germline gives CDR1 MDHEN, CDR2 SYDVKM.

The chain couples TRBV5-4 to TRBJ1-4; D ambiguous. Trimming left V 0 bases short and J 4 bases short, with 7 bases between. CDR1 is SGHNT and CDR2 is YYREEE in the germline V gene (reference sequence). This CDR3 region has 14 residues. The DNA of the CDR3 is TGTGCCAGCAGCTTGGGGGTCAGTAATGAAAAACTGTTTTTT. It encodes CASSLGVSNEKLFF.

This chain links TRBV5-1 with TRBJ2-5; D unclear. In germline, CDR1 is SGHRS, CDR2 YFSETQ. Between the trimmed V and J ends, which lost 4 bases and 3 bases, there was a span of 13 bases. The CDR3 is made up of 14 amino acids. The CDR3 DNA reads TGCGCCAGCAGCCCCGGGCAAGTCGAAGAGACCCAGTACTTC. Protein product: CASSPGQVEETQYF. The full variable domain, with the rest looked up from reference TRBV5-1 and TRBJ2-5, is KAGVTQTPRYLIKTRGQQVTLSCSPISGHRSVSWYQQTPGQGLQFLFEYFSETQRNKGNFPGRFSGRQFSNSRSEMNVSTLELGDSALYLCASSPGQVEETQYFGPGTRLLVL.

V usage is TRBV7-9 and J usage is TRBJ2-7; weak D call: TRBD2 (5 bases). V lost 4 bases to trimming and J lost 3 bases, with 16 bases between them. Germline V gene lookup returns CDR1 SEHNR and CDR2 FQNEAQ (reference sequence). The CDR3 extends over 15 amino acids. This CDR3 reads CASSSFLERNYEQYF. The CDR3 bases are TGTGCCAGCAGCTCGTTTTTGGAGCGGAACTACGAGCAGTACTTC.